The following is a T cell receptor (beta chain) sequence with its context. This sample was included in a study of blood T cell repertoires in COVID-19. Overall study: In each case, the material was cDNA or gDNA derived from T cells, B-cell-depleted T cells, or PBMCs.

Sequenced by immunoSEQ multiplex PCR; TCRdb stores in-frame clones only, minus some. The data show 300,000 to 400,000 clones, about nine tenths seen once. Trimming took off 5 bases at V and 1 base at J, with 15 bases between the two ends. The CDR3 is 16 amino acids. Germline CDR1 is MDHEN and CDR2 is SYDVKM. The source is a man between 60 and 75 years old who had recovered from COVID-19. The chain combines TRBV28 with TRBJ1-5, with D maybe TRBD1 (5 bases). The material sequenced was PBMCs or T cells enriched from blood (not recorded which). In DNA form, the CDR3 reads TGTGCCAGCAGTAATATAGGGGCAGGGAGCAATCAGCCCCAGCATTTT. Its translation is CASSNIGAGSNQPQHF.